This T cell receptor (beta chain) was found in a study of T-cell reconstitution after alpha-beta-depleted transplantation in children. Regarding the study as a whole: Among T cells one year after transplant, newly produced cells accounted for most counts and diversity. Reportedly, only several hundred clones from non-depleted graft cells drove alpha-beta T-cell counts at about two months. Surviving thymic progenitors and recipient T cells were the source of high TCRbeta diversity at day 60 in some patients.

Concerning this clonotype: What it binds is unknown.

In germline, CDR1 is SGHDN, CDR2 FVKESK. The CDR3 has 16 residues. V shed 1 base and J shed 0 bases, with 10 bases lying between them. As it was prepared, the TCRbeta library received unique molecular identifiers. MiXCR was run by TCRdb on the PCR reads, yielding one entry per CDR3 protein. The sample contains some 840,000 distinct CDR3 sequences, around 17% of which appear only once. Sequenced material: PBMCs, mostly from graft donor cells, taken 360 days after TCRalphabeta/CD19-depleted stem cell transplant. The chain has TRBV14 and TRBJ2-1; D not resolved. The source of this sequence is a male patient aged 10 to 17 who had a stem cell transplant for acute lymphoblastic leukemia, so the T cells may come from the graft donor. The CDR3 region is CASSQVVDISYNEQFF. CDR3 DNA: TGTGCCAGCAGCCAAGTCGTCGATATCTCCTACAATGAGCAGTTCTTC.